These 20 T cell receptor beta chains were sequenced from one sample in a study of T cells after posttransplantation cyclophosphamide. Measured with immunoSEQ multiplex PCR; TCRdb has only the in-frame clones, and not every one. The repertoire consists of 4,000 to 4,500 clones, none detected only once. Treatment was busulfan-fludarabine conditioning, a marrow graft, and cyclophosphamide on days +3 and +4. Sequencing used PBMCs, obtained after allogeneic stem cell transplant with posttransplant cyclophosphamide. These receptors all stem from a female patient aged 18 to 29 who received an allogeneic stem cell transplant from an unrelated donor, was CMV-positive, and had acute GVHD only. Some T cells may trace back to the graft donor.

This clone has a count of ten or more. CDR3 region: CASSYVLGHGNTIYF. The CDR3 nucleotides are TGTGCCAGCAGTTATGTTCTGGGGCACGGAAACACCATATATTTT. The V and J genes are TRBV6-5 and TRBJ1-3; D might be TRBD1 (5 bases). The CDR3 is made up of 15 amino acids. CDR1 and CDR2 (germline): MNHEY, SVGAGI. With 3 bases removed from V and 4 bases from J, the gap between germline ends came to 13 bases.

This clone occurred many times. The V and J genes are TRBV27 and TRBJ1-1; 7 positions agree with TRBD1. Unmatched junction bases numbered 16, after V lost 1 base and J lost 11 bases. Looked up from germline, CDR1 is MNHEY and CDR2 is SMNVEV (reference sequence). The CDR3 consists of 16 residues. DNA of the CDR3: TGTGCCAGCAGTTTATATCGGCGGGACAGCCTCTGGGAGGCTTTCTTT. This translates into CASSLYRRDSLWEAFF.

This clone came up many times. The chain employs TRBV5-1 and TRBJ1-4; 10 nucleotides agree with TRBD1. The CDR3 has 16 residues. With 4 bases clipped from V and 6 bases from J, the junction kept 9 bases outside the gene matches. Germline assignment: CDR1 SGHRS and CDR2 YFSETQ. CDR3 bases: TGCGCCAGCAGCAGGGACAGGGGATTTGGGGATGAAAAACTGTTTTTT. Residues: CASSRDRGFGDEKLFF.

In this sample, this clone turned up many times. The CDR3 region is CASSPKAWAEAFF. The CDR3 region has the DNA TGTGCCAGTAGTCCGAAAGCGTGGGCTGAAGCTTTCTTT. The chain links TRBV19 to TRBJ1-1, with unresolved D. This CDR3 contains 13 residues. Germline CDR1 is LNHDA and CDR2 is SQIVND (reference sequence). V was cut by 5 bases and J by 6 bases, with 13 bases left in between.

The table lists this clone with many counts. This rearrangement joins TRBV5-1 to TRBJ2-1; a possible D gene is TRBD2 (6 bases). The CDR3 has 16 amino acids. Trimming cost V 0 bases and J 6 bases, with 16 bases left between them. Germline V gives CDR1 SGHRS, CDR2 YFSETQ. CDR3 coding DNA: TGCGCCAGCAGCTTGGATTACGGGAGAGTCCGCAATGAGCAGTTCTTC. Amino acids: CASSLDYGRVRNEQFF.

This clone has only a few counts. The genes are TRBV7-7 and TRBJ2-5, with TRBD2 matching over 8 bases. The DNA end is a closer match to TRBJ2-7, so the J assignment may be wrong. The germline CDR1 and CDR2 sequences are SSHAT and FNYEAQ (reference sequence). CDR3 size: 18 residues. DNA for the CDR3: TGTGCCAGCAGCTCCGAACCCAAACTAGCGGCCCGCTCCTACGAGCAGTACTTC. As protein: CASSSEPKLAARSYEQYF.

This clone was counted at least ten times. CDR3: CASSLVSGGGQPQHF. The CDR3 coding sequence is TGTGCCAGCAGTTTAGTATCAGGAGGAGGTCAGCCCCAGCATTTT. The chain couples TRBV28 to TRBJ1-5, with D hard to call. The CDR3 runs 15 residues. Per the germline V gene, CDR1 is MDHEN and CDR2 is SYDVKM. Deletions cut 2 bases from V and 6 bases from J, with 14 bases between. Full variable domain (remainder filled in from reference TRBV28 and TRBJ1-5): DVKVTQSSRYLVKRTGEKVFLECVQDMDHENMFWYRQDPGLGLRLIYFSYDVKMKEKGDIPEGYSVSREKKERFSLILESASTNQTSMYLCASSLVSGGGQPQHFGDGTRLSIL.

In this sample, this clone turned up many times. V usage is TRBV21-1 and J usage is TRBJ1-2; TRBD1, the D gene given by the table, was not confirmed from the DNA. TRBV21-1 is recorded as a pseudogene. CDR3 length equals 13 residues. The CDR3 region has the DNA TGTGCCAGCAGCAAACTGGCAGTCTATGGCTACACCTTC. It specifies CASSKLAVYGYTF.

This clone was observed many times. V gene TRBV6-9 combines with J gene TRBJ2-1; 10 bases are shared with TRBD2. The V and J ends lost 6 bases and 9 bases, in that order; junction bases with no gene match: 14. This CDR3 region has 16 residues. Germline lookup yields CDR1 MNHGY and CDR2 SVAAGI. The CDR3 sequence is CASRGLAGDSRLEQFF. The CDR3 DNA reads TGTGCCAGCAGGGGGCTAGCGGGAGATAGTAGGCTTGAGCAGTTCTTC.

This clone is medium-sized. The V gene is TRBV4-1, the J gene TRBJ2-2, with D possibly TRBD2 on 5 matching bases. The ends were cut back, 0 bases at V and 0 bases at J, with 11 bases in the middle. This CDR3 region has 17 residues. Germline CDR1 and CDR2: MGHRA and YSYEKL. DNA for the CDR3: TGCGCCAGCAGCCAAGATAAGCGGCAGACGAACACCGGGGAGCTGTTTTTT. It yields the protein CASSQDKRQTNTGELFF.

This clone was observed at least ten times. The chain uses TRBV9 and TRBJ1-1; D remains ambiguous. This CDR3 has 14 amino acids. The V gene lost 0 bases and the J gene lost 5 bases, with 11 bases spanning the gap. Germline V gene lookup returns CDR1 SGDLS and CDR2 YYNGEE. CDR3 region: CASSVALPGTEAFF. The CDR3 DNA follows: TGTGCCAGCAGCGTAGCCCTCCCGGGTACTGAAGCTTTCTTT.

This clone appeared many times. The chain combines TRBV7-9 with TRBJ2-7; no firm D call. V shed 5 bases and J shed 5 bases, with 7 bases lying between them. The germline V gene encodes CDR1 SEHNR and CDR2 FQNEAQ (reference sequence). This CDR3 comprises 11 residues. The CDR3, as DNA: TGTGCCAGCAGCCTTCACAACGAGCAGTACTTC. Its protein product is CASSLHNEQYF.

This clone was counted many times. The chain links TRBV15 to TRBJ1-2, with D tentatively TRBD1 (5 bases). V lost 0 bases to trimming and J lost 8 bases, with 16 bases between them. Per the germline V gene, CDR1 is LNHNV and CDR2 is YYDKDF (reference sequence). The CDR3 length is 15 residues. The CDR3 coding sequence is TGTGCCACCAGCAGAGAGCTGGGACGGGGGGGAGGCTACACCTTC. As protein: CATSRELGRGGGYTF.

Ten or more counts support this clone. The rearrangement uses TRBV11-2 and TRBJ1-2; 7 bases fit TRBD1. This CDR3 contains 14 residues. Germline CDR1 SGHAT, CDR2 FQNNGV. V was clipped by 6 bases and J by 3 bases; unmatched bases: 7. CDR3 sequence: CASSRIQGHYGYTF. Here the CDR3 DNA reads TGTGCCAGCAGTCGTATACAGGGGCACTATGGCTACACCTTC.

This clone was seen at least ten times. The rearrangement joins TRBV27 to TRBJ2-7; 8 positions agree with TRBD2. Trimming took 5 bases from V and 1 from J; bases not matched to a gene: 1. Germline V gives CDR1 MNHEY, CDR2 SMNVEV (reference sequence). CDR3 length: 13 amino acids. The CDR3 sequence: CASSRGGSYEQYF. CDR3 nucleotides: TGTGCCAGCAGTCGGGGGGGGTCCTACGAGCAGTACTTC.

In its sample, this clone was seen many times. This chain connects TRBV5-1 to TRBJ1-4; a possible D gene is TRBD1 (6 bases). The CDR3 extends over 16 amino acids. Germline V gives CDR1 SGHRS, CDR2 YFSETQ. Trimming removed 0 bases at V and 0 bases at J, with 9 bases between. CDR3: CASSLARTATNEKLFF. CDR3 in DNA: TGCGCCAGCAGCTTGGCCCGGACAGCAACTAATGAAAAACTGTTTTTT.

This clone was found many times. V is TRBV21-1 and J is TRBJ2-3; the table's D gene call, TRBD2, was not cross checked with the DNA. TRBV21-1 is tagged as a pseudogene. This CDR3 spans 16 amino acids. CDR3 amino acids: CASSTAPSACTDTQYF. The CDR3 DNA is TGTGCCAGCAGCACCGCCCCTAGCGCCTGCACAGATACGCAGTATTTT.

By sample fraction, this clone is medium-sized. This rearrangement joins TRBV6-5 to TRBJ1-5, with unresolved D. The CDR3 runs 13 residues. Germline V gene data show CDR1 as MNHEY and CDR2 as SVGAGI. Trimming took off 6 bases at V and 3 bases at J, with 9 bases between the two ends. CDR3: CASRMTLNQPQHF. In DNA form, the CDR3 reads TGTGCCAGCAGAATGACACTCAATCAGCCCCAGCATTTT.

This clone showed up many times. The chain combines TRBV7-6 with TRBJ1-4, with D maybe TRBD1 (5 bases). The CDR3 runs 13 residues. CDR1 is SGHVS, CDR2 FNYEAQ, per germline. V lost 6 bases to trimming and J lost 12 bases, with 17 bases between them. CDR3 sequence reads: CASRIDSGGELFF. The CDR3 bases are TGTGCCAGCAGGATCGATTCGGGGGGGGAACTGTTTTTT.

This clone was seen many times. The genes are TRBV4-1 and TRBJ1-4; a weak D match, TRBD1 (6 bases). Germline V gene lookup returns CDR1 MGHRA and CDR2 YSYEKL. Trimming removed 0 bases from V and 1 base from J, with 12 bases in between. The CDR3 has 17 amino acids. CDR3 sequence (DNA): TGCGCCAGCAGCCAAGATCAGGGAGGGGGAACTAATGAAAAACTGTTTTTT. It specifies CASSQDQGGGTNEKLFF.